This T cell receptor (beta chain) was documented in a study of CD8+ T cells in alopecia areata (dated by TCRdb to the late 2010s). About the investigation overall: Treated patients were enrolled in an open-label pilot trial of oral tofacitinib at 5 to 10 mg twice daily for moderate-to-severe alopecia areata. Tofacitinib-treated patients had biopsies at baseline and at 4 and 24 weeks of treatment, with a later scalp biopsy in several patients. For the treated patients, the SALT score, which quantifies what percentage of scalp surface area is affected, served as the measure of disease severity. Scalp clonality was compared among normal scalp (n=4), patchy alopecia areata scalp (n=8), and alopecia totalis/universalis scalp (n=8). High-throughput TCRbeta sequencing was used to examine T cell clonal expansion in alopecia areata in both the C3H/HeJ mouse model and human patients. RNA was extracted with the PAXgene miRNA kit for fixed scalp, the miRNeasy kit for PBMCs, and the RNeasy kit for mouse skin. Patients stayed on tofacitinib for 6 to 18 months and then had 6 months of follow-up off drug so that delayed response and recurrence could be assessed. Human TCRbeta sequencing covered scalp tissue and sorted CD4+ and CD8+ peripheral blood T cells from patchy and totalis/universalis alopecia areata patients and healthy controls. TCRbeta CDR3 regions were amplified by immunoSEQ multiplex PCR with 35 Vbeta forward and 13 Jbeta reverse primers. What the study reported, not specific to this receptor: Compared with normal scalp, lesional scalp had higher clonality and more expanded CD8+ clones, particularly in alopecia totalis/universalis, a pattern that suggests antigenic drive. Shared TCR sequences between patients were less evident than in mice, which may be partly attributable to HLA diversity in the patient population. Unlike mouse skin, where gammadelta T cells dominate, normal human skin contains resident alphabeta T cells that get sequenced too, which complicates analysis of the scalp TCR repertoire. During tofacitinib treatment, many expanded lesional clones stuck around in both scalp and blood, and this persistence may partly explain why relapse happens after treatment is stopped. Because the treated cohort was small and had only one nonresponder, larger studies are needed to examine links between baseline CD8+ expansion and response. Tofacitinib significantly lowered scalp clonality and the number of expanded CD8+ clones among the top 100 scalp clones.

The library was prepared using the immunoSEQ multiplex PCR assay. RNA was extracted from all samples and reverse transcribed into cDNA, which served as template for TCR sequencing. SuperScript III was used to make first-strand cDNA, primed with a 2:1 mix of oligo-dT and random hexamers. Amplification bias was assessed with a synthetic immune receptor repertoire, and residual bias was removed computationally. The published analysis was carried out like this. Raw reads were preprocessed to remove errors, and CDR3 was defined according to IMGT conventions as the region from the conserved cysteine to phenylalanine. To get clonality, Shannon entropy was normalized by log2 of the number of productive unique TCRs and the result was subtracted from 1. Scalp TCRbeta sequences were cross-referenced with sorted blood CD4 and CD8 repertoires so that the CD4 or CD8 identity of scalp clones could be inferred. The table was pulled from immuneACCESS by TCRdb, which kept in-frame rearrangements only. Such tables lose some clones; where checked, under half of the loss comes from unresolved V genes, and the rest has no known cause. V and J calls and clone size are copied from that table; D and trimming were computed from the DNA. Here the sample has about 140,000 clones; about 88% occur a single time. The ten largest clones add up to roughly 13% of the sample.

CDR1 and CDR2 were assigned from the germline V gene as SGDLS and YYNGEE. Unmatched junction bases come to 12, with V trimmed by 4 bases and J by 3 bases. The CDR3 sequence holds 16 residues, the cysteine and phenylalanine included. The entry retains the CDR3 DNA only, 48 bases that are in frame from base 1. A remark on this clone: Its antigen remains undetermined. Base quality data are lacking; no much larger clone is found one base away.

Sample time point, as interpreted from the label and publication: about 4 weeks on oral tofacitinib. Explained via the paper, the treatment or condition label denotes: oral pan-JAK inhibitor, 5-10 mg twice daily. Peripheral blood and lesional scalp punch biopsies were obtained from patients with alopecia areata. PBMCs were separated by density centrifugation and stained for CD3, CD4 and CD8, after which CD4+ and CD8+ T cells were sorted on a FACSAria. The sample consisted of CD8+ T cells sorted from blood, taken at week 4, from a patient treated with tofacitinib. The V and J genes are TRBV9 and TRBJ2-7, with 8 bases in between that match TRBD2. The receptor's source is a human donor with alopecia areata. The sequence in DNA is TGTGCCAGCAGCCCGGGGGGGGCATTAAGTTACTACGAGCAGTACTTC. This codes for CASSPGGALSYYEQYF.